These 28 T cell receptor beta chains were all obtained from the same sample, sequenced in a study of identical twins. Using its own MiXCR run on the 5' RACE reads, TCRdb lists one record per CDR3 protein. Among roughly 1.6 million distinct CDR3 sequences, about 31% were seen once, and the ten largest hold 0.27%. The sample was cord blood. Receptor source: a newborn girl in good health.

This clonotype has only a few counts. V and J are TRBV3-1 and TRBJ1-1; D uncertain. The CDR3 extends over 15 amino acids. The germline V gene has CDR1 LGHDT and CDR2 YNNKEL (reference sequence). Trimming stripped 1 base from V and 0 bases from J, with 9 bases between. CDR3 sequence: CASSQGVSMNTEAFF. CDR3 sequence (DNA): TGTGCCAGCAGCCAAGGGGTAAGCATGAACACTGAAGCTTTCTTT.

This clonotype was seen only a few times. The rearrangement joins TRBV7-8 to TRBJ2-5, with 7 bases matching TRBD2. The CDR3 spans 16 residues. CDR1 and CDR2 from the germline V gene are SGHVS and FQNEAQ. V lost 5 bases, J lost 2 bases, and 11 bases stayed unmatched. The CDR3 DNA sequence: TGTGCCAGCAGCGGCCGACTAGCCGTTCTGCAAGAGACCCAGTACTTC. It encodes CASSGRLAVLQETQYF.

CDR3 protein: CATSDPGTRDYNEQFF. The CDR3 DNA sequence: TGTGCCACCAGTGACCCCGGGACTAGAGACTACAATGAGCAGTTCTTC. V gene TRBV24-1 combines with J gene TRBJ2-1, with TRBD2 matching over 8 bases. The J segment lost 3 bases and the V segment lost 4 bases, leaving 7 bases of the junction unmatched. This CDR3 contains 16 residues. Germline CDR1 and CDR2: KGHDR and SFDVKD.

This clonotype was counted only a few times. The rearrangement links TRBV9 to TRBJ1-2; no reliable D call. CDR3 length: 14 amino acids. V was shortened by 3 bases and J by 0 bases, with 9 bases between the two germline ends. Germline V gives CDR1 SGDLS, CDR2 YYNGEE. CDR3 nucleotide sequence: TGTGCCAGCAGCGGGAGATCGGCTAACTATGGCTACACCTTC. Translated, it gives CASSGRSANYGYTF.

The V gene is TRBV6-6, the J gene TRBJ1-4; no definite D call. The germline gives CDR1 MNHNY, CDR2 SVGAGI (reference sequence). There are 14 residues in the CDR3. Trimming removed 6 bases at V and 1 base at J, with 9 bases between. The CDR3 region is CASSIWQTNEKLFF. The CDR3 coding sequence is TGTGCCAGCAGCATTTGGCAAACTAATGAAAAACTGTTTTTT.

This clonotype has only a few counts. This chain uses TRBV25-1 with TRBJ1-4, with a tentative D call TRBD1 (6 bases). In germline, CDR1 is MGHDK, CDR2 SYGVNS. The CDR3 is made up of 14 amino acids. V lost 2 bases, J lost 6 bases, and 10 bases lay in between. The CDR3: CASSEHREDEKLFF. The CDR3, as DNA: TGTGCCAGCAGTGAACACAGGGAAGATGAAAAACTGTTTTTT. The variable domain in full, completed from reference TRBV25-1 and TRBJ1-4, reads EADIYQTPRYLVIGTGKKITLECSQTMGHDKMYWYQQDPGMELHLIHYSYGVNSTEKGDLSSESTVSRIRTEHFPLTLESARPSHTSQYLCASSEHREDEKLFFGSGTQLSVL.

This clonotype was counted ten times or more. J is TRBJ2-7 and V is TRBV12-3 or TRBV12-4, with TRBD1 matching over 7 bases. This CDR3 has 12 amino acids. V lost 4 bases to trimming and J lost 5 bases; unmatched junction nucleotides: 2. CDR3 residues: CASSSTGNEQYF. The CDR3 DNA sequence: TGTGCCAGCAGTTCGACAGGGAACGAGCAGTACTTC.

The CDR3 here is CASSRSPLIDQPQHF. The CDR3 DNA reads TGTGCCAGCAGCCGATCCCCCCTCATTGACCAGCCCCAGCATTTT. V gene TRBV3-1 combines with J gene TRBJ1-5; no reliable D call. The CDR3 is 15 amino acids. Deletions cut 4 bases from V and 7 bases from J, with 17 bases between. Looked up from germline, CDR1 is LGHDT and CDR2 is YNNKEL (reference sequence).

This clonotype was seen more than once but under ten times. The chain couples TRBV6-1 to TRBJ2-3; TRBD2 agrees at 8 bases. CDR3 length equals 17 residues. CDR1 is MNHNS and CDR2 is SASEGT in the germline V gene. V trimming: 7 bases; J trimming: 1 base; junction bases outside the gene matches: 13. Here the CDR3 reads CASTRREGLFRTDTQYF. CDR3 nucleotides: TGTGCCAGCACTCGTCGGGAGGGCCTTTTTCGCACAGATACGCAGTATTTT.

This clonotype has at least ten counts. The chain combines TRBV18 with TRBJ2-1, with 10 bases aligning to TRBD2. V lost 2 bases, J lost 4 bases, and 8 bases stayed unmatched. This CDR3 comprises 17 residues. Germline CDR1 and CDR2: KGHSH and LQKENI. CDR3 loop: CASSPGLAGGSYNEQFF. The CDR3 bases are TGTGCCAGCTCACCAGGGTTAGCGGGAGGCTCTTACAATGAGCAGTTCTTC.

The chain is built from TRBV20-1 and TRBJ2-2; no clear D gene. Germline values: CDR1 DFQATT, CDR2 SNEGSKA (reference sequence). The CDR3 consists of 12 residues. The CDR3 sequence: CGRRLNTGELFF. Here the CDR3 DNA reads TGCGGGCGACGGTTGAACACCGGGGAGCTGTTTTTT.

This clonotype was counted a few times. This chain links TRBV2 with TRBJ2-7; D may correspond to TRBD1 or TRBD2 (6 bases each). V shed 6 bases and J shed 5 bases, with 17 bases lying between them. The CDR3 loop spans 14 amino acids. Germline V gene sequence: CDR1 SNHLY, CDR2 FYNNEI. The CDR3 coding sequence is TGTGCCAGCAGGGTCTATGGGGGGCCCAACGAGCAGTACTTC. It encodes CASRVYGGPNEQYF.

The chain links TRBV19 to TRBJ2-2, with a possible D match to TRBD1 (6 bases). The CDR3 has 12 residues. Germline CDR1 LNHDA, CDR2 SQIVND (reference sequence). V gave up 6 bases and J gave up 7 bases, with 9 bases separating them. The CDR3 sequence is CASRQGNGELFF. The DNA of the CDR3 is TGTGCCAGTAGGCAGGGGAACGGGGAGCTGTTTTTT.

The J gene is TRBJ2-7, the V gene TRBV20-1, with a tentative D call TRBD2 (6 bases). There are 12 residues in the CDR3. Per germline, CDR1 DFQATT and CDR2 SNEGSKA (reference sequence). Trimming stripped 6 bases from V and 0 bases from J, with 9 bases between. The CDR3 sequence is CSAGGVSYEQYF. CDR3 sequence (DNA): TGCAGTGCCGGCGGGGTCTCCTACGAGCAGTACTTC.

The chain has TRBV7-9 and TRBJ1-2; D possibly corresponds to TRBD1 (6 bases). The CDR3 runs to 14 residues. V was pared by 4 bases and J by 6 bases, with 15 bases between. CDR1 SEHNR and CDR2 FQNEAQ come from the germline V gene (reference sequence). CDR3 amino acids: CASSSTGTMDGYTF. The CDR3 nucleotides read TGTGCCAGCAGCTCCACCGGGACAATGGATGGCTACACCTTC.

This chain uses TRBV20-1 with TRBJ1-2; 7 bases map to TRBD1. The ends lost 7 bases at V and 8 bases at J; junction bases unmatched: 13. CDR3 length: 13 residues. Germline V gene data show CDR1 as DFQATT and CDR2 as SNEGSKA (reference sequence). In DNA, the CDR3 is TGCAGTGGGGGACAGTACGAGGTTGTGGGCTACACCTTC. This encodes CSGGQYEVVGYTF.

J is TRBJ2-7 and V is TRBV20-1; tentatively, D is TRBD2 (6 bases). Germline V lookup: CDR1 DFQATT, CDR2 SNEGSKA (reference sequence). V lost 6 bases and J lost 0, with 15 bases in between. This CDR3 region has 14 residues. CDR3 protein: CSADLTAGSYEQYF. The DNA for the CDR3 is TGCAGTGCCGACCTTACAGCGGGCTCCTACGAGCAGTACTTC.

V gene TRBV10-3 combines with J gene TRBJ1-4; D is perhaps TRBD1 (6 bases). Trimming removed 11 bases from V and 8 bases from J, with 18 bases in between. This CDR3 is built from 13 residues. CDR1 and CDR2 (germline): ENHRY, SYGVKD. The CDR3 nucleotides read TGTGCCTTAAGACGGGGGCCGGAGGAAAAACTGTTTTTT. Its protein product is CALRRGPEEKLFF.

The chain carries TRBV11-3 and TRBJ2-3; 12 bases fit TRBD2. Germline V CDR1 and CDR2: SGHNT, YENEEA. The V and J ends lost 7 bases and 4 bases, in that order; junction bases with no gene match: 9. This CDR3 is built from 16 residues. CDR3: CASTDPSGRVSDTQYF. The CDR3, as DNA: TGTGCCAGCACCGATCCTAGCGGGAGGGTCTCAGATACGCAGTATTTT.

This clonotype was recorded at least ten times. V gene TRBV2 combines with J gene TRBJ1-6, with unresolved D. The CDR3 spans 12 residues. The germline V and J ends were trimmed by 4 bases and 3 bases, with 1 base remaining between them. From germline, CDR1 is SNHLY and CDR2 FYNNEI. The CDR3 loop reads CASSVYNSPLHF. The CDR3 DNA sequence: TGTGCCAGCAGTGTCTATAATTCACCCCTCCACTTT.

This clonotype was observed a handful of times. The rearrangement joins TRBV20-1 to TRBJ2-7; D is perhaps TRBD2 (6 bases). The germline V gene encodes CDR1 DFQATT and CDR2 SNEGSKA (reference sequence). Trimming stripped 6 bases from V and 10 bases from J, with 22 bases between. This CDR3 comprises 13 residues. CDR3 sequence: CSAKGTLPVSQYF. The CDR3 DNA follows: TGCAGTGCCAAGGGGACTCTCCCGGTGTCCCAGTACTTC.

The CDR3 loop is CASSYGDRYPTEAFF. CDR3 nucleotides: TGTGCCAGCAGCTATGGGGACAGGTATCCCACTGAAGCTTTCTTT. This chain links TRBV7-4 with TRBJ1-1; the match to TRBD1 covers 8 bases. Germline V gene lookup returns CDR1 SGHVT and CDR2 SQSDAQ. J lost 4 bases, V lost 4 bases, and 8 bases had no gene match. The CDR3 has 15 amino acids.

V is TRBV4-1 and J is TRBJ2-3; 9 nucleotides line up with TRBD2. Germline V gene lookup returns CDR1 MGHRA and CDR2 YSYEKL. CDR3 length: 19 residues. Trimming cost V 4 bases and J 0 bases; bases outside gene matches: 14. The CDR3 protein is CASSPLGLAGKSSTDTQYF. The CDR3 region has the DNA TGCGCCAGCAGCCCGTTAGGTCTAGCGGGGAAATCTAGCACAGATACGCAGTATTTT.

There are a few counts of this clonotype. V gene TRBV20-1 combines with J gene TRBJ2-3; possibly TRBD1 or TRBD2 for D (5 bases each). The germline gives CDR1 DFQATT, CDR2 SNEGSKA (reference sequence). The V end was cut by 3 bases, the J end by 2 bases, with 18 bases between. The CDR3 runs to 16 residues. CDR3 region: CSASGTQLGPTDTQYF. DNA for the CDR3: TGCAGTGCTAGTGGGACCCAACTAGGTCCCACAGATACGCAGTATTTT.

This clonotype was detected ten times or more. V and J are TRBV6-1 and TRBJ1-2; possibly TRBD1 for D (5 bases). This CDR3 contains 14 residues. With 0 bases removed from V and 2 bases from J, the gap between germline ends came to 7 bases. Per germline, CDR1 MNHNS and CDR2 SASEGT. CDR3 nucleotide sequence: TGTGCCAGCAGTGAAGCGGAGGGGAACTATGGCTACACCTTC. As protein: CASSEAEGNYGYTF.

This clonotype was observed a handful of times. The chain combines TRBV11-2 with TRBJ1-4; possibly TRBD1 for D (5 bases). The CDR3 contains 15 residues. Deletions cut 4 bases from V and 8 bases from J, with 17 bases between. CDR1 SGHAT and CDR2 FQNNGV come from the germline V gene. CDR3 region: CASSSPRGSREKLFF. Written as DNA, the CDR3 is TGTGCCAGCAGCTCTCCACGGGGGTCGAGGGAAAAACTGTTTTTT.

The chain links TRBV20-1 to TRBJ1-5, with unresolved D. This CDR3 contains 14 residues. Germline V gene data show CDR1 as DFQATT and CDR2 as SNEGSKA (reference sequence). V was trimmed by 6 bases and J by 2 bases, leaving 14 bases between them. The CDR3 loop is CSAREGFGNQPQHF. The DNA for the CDR3 is TGCAGTGCAAGGGAGGGTTTCGGCAATCAGCCCCAGCATTTT.

A few counts support this clonotype. V and J are TRBV3-1 and TRBJ2-2, with 7 bases identical to TRBD2. CDR1 and CDR2 (germline): LGHDT, YNNKEL (reference sequence). This CDR3 contains 15 residues. V lost 1 base to trimming and J lost 6 bases; unmatched junction nucleotides: 5. In DNA, the CDR3 is TGTGCCAGCAGCCAAGGTCGACTAGCTCCCGGGGAGCTGTTTTTT. This gives the protein CASSQGRLAPGELFF. Full variable domain (remainder filled in from reference TRBV3-1 and TRBJ2-2): DTAVSQTPKYLVTQMGNDKSIKCEQNLGHDTMYWYKQDSKKFLKIMFSYNNKELIINETVPNRFSPKSPDKAHLNLHINSLELGDSAVYFCASSQGRLAPGELFFGEGSRLTVL.